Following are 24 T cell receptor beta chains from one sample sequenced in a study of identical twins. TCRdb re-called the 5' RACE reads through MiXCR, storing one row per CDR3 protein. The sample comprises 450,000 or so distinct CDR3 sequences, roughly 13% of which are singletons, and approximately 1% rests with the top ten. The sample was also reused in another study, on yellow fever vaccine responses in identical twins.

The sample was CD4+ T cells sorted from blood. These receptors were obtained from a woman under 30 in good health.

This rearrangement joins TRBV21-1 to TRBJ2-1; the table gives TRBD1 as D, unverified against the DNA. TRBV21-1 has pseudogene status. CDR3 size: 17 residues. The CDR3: CASSTRCPSQGYNEQFF. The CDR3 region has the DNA TGTGCCAGCAGCACCCGGTGCCCCTCGCAGGGGTACAATGAGCAGTTCTTC.

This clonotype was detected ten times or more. The CDR3, as DNA: TGTGCCAGCAGCCCGCACAGGGGCGAGCAGTACTTC. Translation gives CASSPHRGEQYF. J is TRBJ2-7 and V is TRBV2; TRBD1 matches at 7 bases. The germline gives CDR1 SNHLY, CDR2 FYNNEI. The junction had 5 bases not matched to a gene; V was cut back by 6 bases and J by 6 bases. This CDR3 spans 12 amino acids.

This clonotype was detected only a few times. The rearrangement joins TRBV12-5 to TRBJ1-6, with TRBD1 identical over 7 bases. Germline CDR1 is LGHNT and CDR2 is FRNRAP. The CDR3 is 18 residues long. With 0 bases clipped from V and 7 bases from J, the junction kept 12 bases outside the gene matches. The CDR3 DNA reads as TGTGCTAGTGGTTTGGTGACAGGGCTTGCCAGCGGGAATTCACCCCTCCACTTT. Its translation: CASGLVTGLASGNSPLHF. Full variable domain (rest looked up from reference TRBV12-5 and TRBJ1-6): DARVTQTPRHKVTEMGQEVTMRCQPILGHNTVFWYRQTMMQGLELLAYFRNRAPLDDSGMPKDRFSAEMPDATLATLKIQPSEPRDSAVYFCASGLVTGLASGNSPLHFGNGTRLTVT.

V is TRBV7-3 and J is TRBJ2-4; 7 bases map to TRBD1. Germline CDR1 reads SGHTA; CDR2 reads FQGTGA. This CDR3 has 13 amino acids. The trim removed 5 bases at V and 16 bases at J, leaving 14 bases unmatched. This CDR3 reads CASSLTGLGSFYF. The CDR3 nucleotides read TGTGCCAGCAGCCTGACAGGGTTGGGGAGCTTTTACTTC.

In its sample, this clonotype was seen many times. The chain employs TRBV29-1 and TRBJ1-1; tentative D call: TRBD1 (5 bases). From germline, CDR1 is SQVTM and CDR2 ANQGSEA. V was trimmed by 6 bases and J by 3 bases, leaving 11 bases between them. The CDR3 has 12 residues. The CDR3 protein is CSVSGTYTEAFF. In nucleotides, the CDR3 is TGCAGCGTATCAGGGACCTACACTGAAGCTTTCTTT.

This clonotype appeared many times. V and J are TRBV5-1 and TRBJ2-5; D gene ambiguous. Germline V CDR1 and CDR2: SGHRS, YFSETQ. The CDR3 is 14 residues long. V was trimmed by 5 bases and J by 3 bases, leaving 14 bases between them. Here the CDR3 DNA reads TGCGCCAGCAGTTCGAGGCTACCCGAAGAGACCCAGTACTTC. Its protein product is CASSSRLPEETQYF.

CDR3 sequence: CASSILGLEQYF. CDR3 coding DNA: TGTGCCAGTAGTATCCTGGGTCTGGAGCAGTACTTC. The chain recombines TRBV19 with TRBJ2-7; D uncertain. CDR3 length: 12 residues. Trimming removed 3 bases from V and 7 bases from J, with 10 bases in between. The germline V gene has CDR1 LNHDA and CDR2 SQIVND (reference sequence).

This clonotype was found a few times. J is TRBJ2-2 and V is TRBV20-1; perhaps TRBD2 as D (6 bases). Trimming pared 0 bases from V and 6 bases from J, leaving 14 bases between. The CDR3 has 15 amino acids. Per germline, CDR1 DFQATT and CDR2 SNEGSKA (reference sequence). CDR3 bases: TGCAGTGCTAGAGACGCGGGGATGGCGGCCGGGGAGCTGTTTTTT. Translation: CSARDAGMAAGELFF.

The CDR3 coding sequence is TGTGCCAGCAGCCCCTTAGTGGGGCTACAGCGAAGGACCTACGAGCAGTACTTC. Residues: CASSPLVGLQRRTYEQYF. The chain employs TRBV7-8 and TRBJ2-7, with a tentative D call TRBD1 (5 bases). The CDR3 extends over 18 amino acids. V was cut by 5 bases and J by 2 bases, with 25 bases left in between. Germline-derived CDR1 and CDR2 are SGHVS and FQNEAQ. The complete variable domain, with remaining parts taken from reference TRBV7-8 and TRBJ2-7, reads GAGVSQSPRYKVAKRGQDVALRCDPISGHVSLFWYQQALGQGPEFLTYFQNEAQLDKSGLPSDRFFAERPEGSVSTLKIQRTQQEDSAVYLCASSPLVGLQRRTYEQYFGPGTRLTVT.

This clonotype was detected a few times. Here the CDR3 reads CSAGTGGVYEQYF. DNA of the CDR3: TGCAGCGCCGGGACAGGGGGCGTCTACGAGCAGTACTTC. The chain is built from TRBV29-1 and TRBJ2-7; TRBD1 aligns across 12 bases. The ends lost 7 bases at V and 3 bases at J; junction bases unmatched: 4. The CDR3 length is 13 residues. The germline gives CDR1 SQVTM, CDR2 ANQGSEA.

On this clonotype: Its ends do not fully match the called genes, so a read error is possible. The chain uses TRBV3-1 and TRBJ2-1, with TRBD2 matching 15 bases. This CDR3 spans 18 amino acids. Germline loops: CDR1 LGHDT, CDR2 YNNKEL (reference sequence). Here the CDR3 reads CACSPQFTGTSGGNEQFF. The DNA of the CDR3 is TGTGCCTGCAGCCCGCAATTTACCGGGACTAGCGGGGGGAATGAGCAGTTCTTC.

CDR3 loop: CASSIRTEYYGYTF. The CDR3 DNA follows: TGTGCCAGCAGCATCAGGACGGAATATTATGGCTACACCTTC. This chain connects TRBV12-3 or TRBV12-4 to TRBJ1-2; D is undetermined. Trimming took off 6 bases at V and 5 bases at J, with 16 bases between the two ends. The CDR3 spans 14 residues.

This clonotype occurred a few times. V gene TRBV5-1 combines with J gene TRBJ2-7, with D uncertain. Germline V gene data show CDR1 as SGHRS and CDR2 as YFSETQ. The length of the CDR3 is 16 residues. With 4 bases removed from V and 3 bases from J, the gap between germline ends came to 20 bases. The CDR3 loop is CASSRNLTGFFYEQYF. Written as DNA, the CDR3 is TGCGCCAGCAGCCGCAACCTGACTGGGTTTTTCTACGAGCAGTACTTC.

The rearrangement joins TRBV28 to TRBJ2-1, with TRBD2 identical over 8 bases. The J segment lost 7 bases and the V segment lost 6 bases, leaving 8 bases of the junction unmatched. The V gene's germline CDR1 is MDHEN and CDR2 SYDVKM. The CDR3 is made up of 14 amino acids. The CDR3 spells CASSRSGSINEQFF. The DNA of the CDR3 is TGTGCCAGCAGCCGAAGCGGGAGTATAAATGAGCAGTTCTTC.

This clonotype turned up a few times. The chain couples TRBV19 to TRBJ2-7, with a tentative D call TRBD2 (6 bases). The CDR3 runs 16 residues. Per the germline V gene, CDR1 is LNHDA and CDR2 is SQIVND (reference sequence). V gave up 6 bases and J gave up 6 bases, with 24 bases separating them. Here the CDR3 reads CASRSMGDPRGGEQYF. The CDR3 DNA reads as TGTGCCAGTAGATCCATGGGGGACCCGCGGGGTGGCGAGCAGTACTTC.

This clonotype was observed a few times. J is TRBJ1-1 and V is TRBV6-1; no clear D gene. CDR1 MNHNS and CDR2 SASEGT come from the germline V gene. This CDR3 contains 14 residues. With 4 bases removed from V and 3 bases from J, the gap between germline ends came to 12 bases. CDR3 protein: CASSGTVGYTEAFF. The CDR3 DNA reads TGTGCCAGCAGTGGGACCGTGGGATACACTGAAGCTTTCTTT.

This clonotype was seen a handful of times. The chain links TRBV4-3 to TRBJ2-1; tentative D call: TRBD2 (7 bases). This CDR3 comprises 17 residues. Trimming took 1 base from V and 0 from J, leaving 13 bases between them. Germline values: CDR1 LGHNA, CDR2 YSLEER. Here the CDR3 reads CASSQGLGGASYNEQFF. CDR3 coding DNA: TGCGCCAGCAGCCAAGGATTGGGGGGGGCCTCCTACAATGAGCAGTTCTTC.

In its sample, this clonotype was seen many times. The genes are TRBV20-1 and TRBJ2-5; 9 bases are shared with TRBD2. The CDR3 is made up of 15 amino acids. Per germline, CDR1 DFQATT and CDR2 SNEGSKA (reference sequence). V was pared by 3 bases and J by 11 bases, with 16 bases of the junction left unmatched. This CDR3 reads CSARVAGGPDGFQYF. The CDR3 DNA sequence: TGCAGTGCTAGGGTGGCGGGGGGGCCGGATGGGTTTCAGTACTTC.

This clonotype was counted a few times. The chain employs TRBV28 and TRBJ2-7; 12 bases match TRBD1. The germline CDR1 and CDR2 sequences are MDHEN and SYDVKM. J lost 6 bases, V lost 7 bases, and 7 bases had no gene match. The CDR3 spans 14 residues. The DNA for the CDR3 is TGTGCCAGCAAAGAAGGGACAGGGGGCTCCGAGCAGTACTTC. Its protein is CASKEGTGGSEQYF.

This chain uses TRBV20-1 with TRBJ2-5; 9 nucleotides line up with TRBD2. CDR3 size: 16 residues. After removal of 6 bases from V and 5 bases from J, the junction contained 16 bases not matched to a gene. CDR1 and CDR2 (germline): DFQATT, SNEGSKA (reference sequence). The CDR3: CSAPGGRGAGGETQYF. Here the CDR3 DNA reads TGCAGTGCGCCCGGCGGGCGGGGAGCGGGGGGTGAGACCCAGTACTTC.

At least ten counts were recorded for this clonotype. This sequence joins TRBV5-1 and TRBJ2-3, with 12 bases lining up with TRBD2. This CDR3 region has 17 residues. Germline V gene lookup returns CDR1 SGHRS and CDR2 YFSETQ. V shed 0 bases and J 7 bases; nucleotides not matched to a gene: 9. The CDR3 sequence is CASSLGLGLAGSHTQYF. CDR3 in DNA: TGCGCCAGCAGCTTGGGTCTCGGACTAGCGGGGAGCCATACGCAGTATTTT.

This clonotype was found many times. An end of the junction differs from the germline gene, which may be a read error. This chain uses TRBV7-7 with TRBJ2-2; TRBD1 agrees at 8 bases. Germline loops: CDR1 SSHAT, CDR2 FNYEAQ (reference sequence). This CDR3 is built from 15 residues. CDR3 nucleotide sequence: TGTGCTAGCAGTCCAGACAGGGGCAACACCGGGGAGCTGTTTTTT. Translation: CASSPDRGNTGELFF.

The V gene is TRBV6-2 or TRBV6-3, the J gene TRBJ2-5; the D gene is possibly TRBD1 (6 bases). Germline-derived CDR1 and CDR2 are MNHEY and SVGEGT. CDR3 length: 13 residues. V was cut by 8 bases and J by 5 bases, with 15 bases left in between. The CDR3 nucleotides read TGTGCCAGCTGGGGGCAGGCCCAGGAGACCCAGTACTTC. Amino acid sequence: CASWGQAQETQYF.

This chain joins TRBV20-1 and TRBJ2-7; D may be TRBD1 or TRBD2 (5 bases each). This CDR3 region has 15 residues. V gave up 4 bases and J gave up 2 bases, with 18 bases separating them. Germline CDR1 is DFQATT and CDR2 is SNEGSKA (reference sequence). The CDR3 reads CSAKKFGAQTYEQYF. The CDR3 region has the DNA TGCAGTGCTAAAAAATTCGGGGCCCAAACCTACGAGCAGTACTTC.